What follows are 3 T cell receptor beta chains derived from one specimen sequenced in a study of blood T cell repertoires in COVID-19. Method: immunoSEQ multiplex PCR; TCRdb's copy keeps in-frame clones and lacks some. The sample holds almost 350,000 clones; more than 70% are singletons and the top ten take over 0.9%. What was sequenced was PBMCs or T cells enriched from blood (not recorded which). Receptors originate from a woman in her 30s who had been exposed to COVID-19.

This chain joins TRBV28 and TRBJ1-5; 7 positions agree with TRBD1. V shed 3 bases and J 5 bases; nucleotides not matched to a gene: 7. The CDR3 has 15 residues. Germline values: CDR1 MDHEN, CDR2 SYDVKM. The CDR3: CASSFPRRGYQPQHF. The DNA for the CDR3 is TGTGCCAGCAGTTTTCCGCGCAGGGGGTATCAGCCCCAGCATTTT. Based on the CDR3 plus reference TRBV28 and TRBJ1-5, the full variable domain is DVKVTQSSRYLVKRTGEKVFLECVQDMDHENMFWYRQDPGLGLRLIYFSYDVKMKEKGDIPEGYSVSREKKERFSLILESASTNQTSMYLCASSFPRRGYQPQHFGDGTRLSIL.

The rearrangement links TRBV11-3 to TRBJ1-3; D gene unclear. The CDR3 has 13 amino acids. Trimming pared 5 bases from V and 0 bases from J, leaving 5 bases between. Germline lookup yields CDR1 SGHNT and CDR2 YENEEA. DNA of the CDR3: TGTGCCAGCAGCAGCCTCTCTGGAAACACCATATATTTT. Its translation is CASSSLSGNTIYF.

The chain uses TRBV19 and TRBJ2-4, with 12 bases that match TRBD1. The junction had 6 bases not matched to a gene; V was cut back by 6 bases and J by 9 bases. Germline CDR1 LNHDA, CDR2 SQIVND (reference sequence). This CDR3 comprises 14 residues. In DNA form, the CDR3 reads TGTGCCAGTAGGCCGGGACAGGGGGCTCGCATTCAGTACTTC. This encodes CASRPGQGARIQYF.